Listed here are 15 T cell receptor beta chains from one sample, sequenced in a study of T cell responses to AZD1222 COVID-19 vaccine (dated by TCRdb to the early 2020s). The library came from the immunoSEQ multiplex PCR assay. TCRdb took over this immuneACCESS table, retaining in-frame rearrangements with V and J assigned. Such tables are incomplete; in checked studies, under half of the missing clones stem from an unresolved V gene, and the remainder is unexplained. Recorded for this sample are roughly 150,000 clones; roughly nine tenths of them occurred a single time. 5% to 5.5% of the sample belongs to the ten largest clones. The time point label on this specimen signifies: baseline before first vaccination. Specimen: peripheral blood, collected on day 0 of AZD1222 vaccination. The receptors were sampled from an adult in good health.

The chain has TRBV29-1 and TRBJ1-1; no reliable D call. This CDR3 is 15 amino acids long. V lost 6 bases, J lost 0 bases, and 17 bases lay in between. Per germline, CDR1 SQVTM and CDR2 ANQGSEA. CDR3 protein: CSVSPGWAMNTEAFF. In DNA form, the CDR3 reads TGCAGCGTATCACCTGGTTGGGCCATGAACACTGAAGCTTTCTTT.

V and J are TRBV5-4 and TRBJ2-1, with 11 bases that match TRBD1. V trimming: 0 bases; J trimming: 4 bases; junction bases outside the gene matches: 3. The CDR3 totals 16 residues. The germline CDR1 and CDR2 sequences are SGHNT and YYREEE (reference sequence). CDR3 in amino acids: CASSLGGTGGYNEQFF. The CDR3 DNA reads TGTGCCAGCAGCTTGGGAGGGACAGGGGGTTACAATGAGCAGTTCTTC.

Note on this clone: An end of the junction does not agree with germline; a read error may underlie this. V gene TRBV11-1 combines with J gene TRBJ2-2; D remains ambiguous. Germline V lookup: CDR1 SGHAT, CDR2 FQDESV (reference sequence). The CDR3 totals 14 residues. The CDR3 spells CANSPIHGAGELFF. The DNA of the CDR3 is TGTGCCAACAGCCCTATTCACGGCGCCGGGGAGCTGTTTTTT. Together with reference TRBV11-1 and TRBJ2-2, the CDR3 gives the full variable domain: EAEVAQSPRYKITEKSQAVAFWCDPISGHATLYWYRQILGQGPELLVQFQDESVVDDSQLPKDRFSAERLKGVDSTLKIQPAELGDSAMYLCANSPIHGAGELFFGEGSRLTVL.

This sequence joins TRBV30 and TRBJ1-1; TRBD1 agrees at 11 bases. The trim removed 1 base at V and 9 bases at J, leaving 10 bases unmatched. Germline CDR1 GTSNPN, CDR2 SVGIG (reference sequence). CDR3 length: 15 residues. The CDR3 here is CAWSGTGGFVSKAFF. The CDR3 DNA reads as TGTGCCTGGAGTGGGACAGGGGGCTTCGTCTCTAAAGCTTTCTTT.

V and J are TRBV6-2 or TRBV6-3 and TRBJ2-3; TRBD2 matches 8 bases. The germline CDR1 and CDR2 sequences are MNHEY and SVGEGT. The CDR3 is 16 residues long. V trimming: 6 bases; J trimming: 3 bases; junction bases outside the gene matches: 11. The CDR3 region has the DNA TGTGCCAGCAGCTCGATATATCTAGCGGGTACAGATACGCAGTATTTT. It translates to CASSSIYLAGTDTQYF.

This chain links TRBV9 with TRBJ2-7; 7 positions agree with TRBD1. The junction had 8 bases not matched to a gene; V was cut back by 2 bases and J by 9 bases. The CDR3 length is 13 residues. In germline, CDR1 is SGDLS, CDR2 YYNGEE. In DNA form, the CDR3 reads TGTGCCAGCAGCGTGGGACAGCAGGACGTGCAGTACTTC. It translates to CASSVGQQDVQYF. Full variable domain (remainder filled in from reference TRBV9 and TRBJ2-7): DSGVTQTPKHLITATGQRVTLRCSPRSGDLSVYWYQQSLDQGLQFLIQYYNGEERAKGNILERFSAQQFPDLHSELNLSSLELGDSALYFCASSVGQQDVQYFGPGTRLTVT.

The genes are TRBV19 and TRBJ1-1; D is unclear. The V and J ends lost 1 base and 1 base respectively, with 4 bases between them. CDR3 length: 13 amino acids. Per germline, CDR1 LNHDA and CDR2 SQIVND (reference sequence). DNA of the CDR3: TGTGCCAGTAGTATAGGGGAGAACACTGAAGCTTTCTTT. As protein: CASSIGENTEAFF. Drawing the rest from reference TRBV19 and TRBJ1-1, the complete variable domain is DGGITQSPKYLFRKEGQNVTLSCEQNLNHDAMYWYRQDPGQGLRLIYYSQIVNDFQKGDIAEGYSVSREKKESFPLTVTSAQKNPTAFYLCASSIGENTEAFFGQGTRLTVV.

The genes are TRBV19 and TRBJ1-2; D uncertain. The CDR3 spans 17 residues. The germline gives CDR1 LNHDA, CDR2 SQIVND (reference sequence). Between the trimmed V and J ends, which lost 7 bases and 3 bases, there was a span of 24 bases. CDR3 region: CASKYVGSGELDYGYTF. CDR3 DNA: TGTGCCAGTAAATACGTCGGGTCGGGTGAACTAGACTATGGCTACACCTTC.

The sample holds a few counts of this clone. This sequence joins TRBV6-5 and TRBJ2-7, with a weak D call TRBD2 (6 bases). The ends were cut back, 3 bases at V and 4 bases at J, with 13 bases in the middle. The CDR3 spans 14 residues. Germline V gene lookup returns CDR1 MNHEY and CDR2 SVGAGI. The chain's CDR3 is CASSYGGNPYEQYF. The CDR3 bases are TGTGCCAGCAGTTATGGAGGGAACCCGTACGAGCAGTACTTC.

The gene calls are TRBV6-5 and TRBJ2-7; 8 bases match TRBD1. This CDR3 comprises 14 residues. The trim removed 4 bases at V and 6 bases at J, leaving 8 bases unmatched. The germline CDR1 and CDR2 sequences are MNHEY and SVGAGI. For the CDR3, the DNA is TGTGCCAGCAGTTCGGCGACAGGGGTCGTCGAGCAGTACTTC. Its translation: CASSSATGVVEQYF.

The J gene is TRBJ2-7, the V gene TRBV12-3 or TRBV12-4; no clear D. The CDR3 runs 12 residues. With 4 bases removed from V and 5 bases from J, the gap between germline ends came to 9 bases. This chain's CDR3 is CASSYVGNEQYF. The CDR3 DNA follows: TGTGCCAGCAGTTATGTAGGGAACGAGCAGTACTTC.

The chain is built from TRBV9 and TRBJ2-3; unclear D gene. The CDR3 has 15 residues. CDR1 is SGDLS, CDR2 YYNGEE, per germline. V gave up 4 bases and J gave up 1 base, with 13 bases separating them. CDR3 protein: CASSPPPGGTDTQYF. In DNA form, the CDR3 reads TGTGCCAGCAGCCCCCCCCCTGGGGGCACAGATACGCAGTATTTT.

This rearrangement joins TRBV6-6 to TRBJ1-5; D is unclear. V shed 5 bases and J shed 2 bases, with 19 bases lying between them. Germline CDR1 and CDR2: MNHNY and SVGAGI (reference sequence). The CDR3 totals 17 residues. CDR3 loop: CASSPGHPRYGNQPQHF. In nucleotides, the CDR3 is TGTGCCAGCAGTCCCGGTCATCCACGGTACGGCAATCAGCCCCAGCATTTT.

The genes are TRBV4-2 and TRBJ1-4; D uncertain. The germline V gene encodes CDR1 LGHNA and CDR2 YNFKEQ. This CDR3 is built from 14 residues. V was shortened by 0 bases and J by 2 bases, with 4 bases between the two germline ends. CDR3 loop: CASSQEATNEKLFF. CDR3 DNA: TGTGCCAGCAGCCAAGAGGCCACTAATGAAAAACTGTTTTTT.

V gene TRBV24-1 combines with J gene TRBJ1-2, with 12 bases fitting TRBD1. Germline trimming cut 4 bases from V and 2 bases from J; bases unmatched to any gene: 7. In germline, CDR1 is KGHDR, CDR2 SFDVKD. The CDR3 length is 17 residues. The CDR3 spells CATSEPGTGGANYGYTF. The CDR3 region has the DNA TGTGCCACCAGTGAGCCCGGGACAGGGGGCGCGAACTATGGCTACACCTTC.